This TCR beta chain was documented in a study of T cells in Graves' hyperthyroidism and ophthalmopathy. Study overall: Sampling of peripheral blood happened at initial diagnosis, prior to any treatment. Findings and limits, study-wide: Most thyroid clonotypes that were expanded above 0.001 also turned up in blood.

Researchers amplified the TCR beta CDR3 regions from RNA transcripts. HTBI primers were the set used in a first-round RT-PCR of the TCR CDR3. TCRdb independently ran MiXCR on the multiplex PCR reads; one entry per CDR3 protein. The sample lists about 210,000 distinct CDR3 sequences, approximately 17% occurring once. The CDR3 runs to 14 residues. Trimming took 6 bases from V and 0 from J, leaving 9 bases between them. The table lists this clonotype with many counts. Its antigen remains unknown. Over 18 months, lack of ophthalmopathy progression marked Graves' hyperthyroidism as stable. Hyperthyroidism, newly diagnosed and lasting under 2 months, affected patients aged 18 to 65.

The TCR originated in a man aged 50 or older with Graves' hyperthyroidism. J is TRBJ1-5 and V is TRBV12-3 or TRBV12-4; tentatively, D is TRBD1 (5 bases). The sample taken for sequencing was blood. The CDR3 DNA follows: TGTGCCAGCAGCATGGGACGTAGCAATCAGCCCCAGCATTTT. It yields the protein CASSMGRSNQPQHF.